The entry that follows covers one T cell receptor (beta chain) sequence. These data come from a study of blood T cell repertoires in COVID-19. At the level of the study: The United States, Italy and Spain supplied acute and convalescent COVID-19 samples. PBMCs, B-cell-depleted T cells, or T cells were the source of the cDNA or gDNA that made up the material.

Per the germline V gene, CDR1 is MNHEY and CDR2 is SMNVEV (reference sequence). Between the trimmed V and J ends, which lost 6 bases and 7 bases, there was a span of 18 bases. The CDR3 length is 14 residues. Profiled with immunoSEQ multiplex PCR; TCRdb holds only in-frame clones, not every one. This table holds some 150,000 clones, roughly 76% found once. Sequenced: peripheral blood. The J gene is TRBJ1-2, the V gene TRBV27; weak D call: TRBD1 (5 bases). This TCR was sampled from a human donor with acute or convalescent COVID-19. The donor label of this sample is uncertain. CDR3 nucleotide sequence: TGTGCCAGCAGCCCCTATAGGGGCCAATCTGGCTACACCTTC. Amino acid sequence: CASSPYRGQSGYTF.